This T cell receptor beta chain was sequenced during a study of blood T cell repertoires in COVID-19. About the study: The study drew acute and convalescent COVID-19 samples from the United States, Italy and Spain. T cells, B-cell-depleted T cells, or PBMCs supplied cDNA or gDNA.

In the source study's methods: Researchers report that nucleated cell counts were estimated from reference gene primer amplification. Data came from immunoSEQ multiplex PCR; TCRdb stores just in-frame clones and leaves some out. For V, J and clone size, that table is used; D and trimming come from the DNA. The sample lists roughly 97,000 clones; approximately 80% were seen once. This CDR3 region has 14 residues. Per germline, CDR1 SNHLY and CDR2 FYNNEI. Germline trimming cut 8 bases from V and 5 bases from J; bases unmatched to any gene: 11. This sequence joins TRBV2 and TRBJ1-1; TRBD1 agrees at 7 bases. Sequenced material: peripheral blood. This receptor was obtained from a woman older than 75 with active or convalescent COVID-19. The CDR3 spells CASLPEGAMTEAFF. CDR3 bases: TGTGCCAGCCTACCAGAGGGGGCTATGACTGAAGCTTTCTTT.